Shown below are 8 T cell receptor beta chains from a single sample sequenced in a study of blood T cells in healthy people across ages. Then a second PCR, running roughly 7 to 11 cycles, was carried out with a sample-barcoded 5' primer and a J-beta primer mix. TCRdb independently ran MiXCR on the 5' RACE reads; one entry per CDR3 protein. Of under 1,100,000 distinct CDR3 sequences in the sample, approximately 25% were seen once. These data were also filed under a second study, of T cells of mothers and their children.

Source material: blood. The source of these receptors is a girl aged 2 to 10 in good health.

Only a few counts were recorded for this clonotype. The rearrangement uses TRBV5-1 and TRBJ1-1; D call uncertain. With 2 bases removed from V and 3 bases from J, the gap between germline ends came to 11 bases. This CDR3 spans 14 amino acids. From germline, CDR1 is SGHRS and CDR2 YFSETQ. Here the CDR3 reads CASSFSAGDTEAFF. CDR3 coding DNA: TGCGCCAGCAGCTTCTCCGCGGGTGACACTGAAGCTTTCTTT.

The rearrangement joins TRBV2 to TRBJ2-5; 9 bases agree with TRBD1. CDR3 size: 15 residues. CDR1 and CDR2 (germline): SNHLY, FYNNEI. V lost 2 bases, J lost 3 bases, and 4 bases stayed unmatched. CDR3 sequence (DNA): TGTGCCAGCAGTGAATGGACAGGGGAAAAAGAGACCCAGTACTTC. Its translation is CASSEWTGEKETQYF.

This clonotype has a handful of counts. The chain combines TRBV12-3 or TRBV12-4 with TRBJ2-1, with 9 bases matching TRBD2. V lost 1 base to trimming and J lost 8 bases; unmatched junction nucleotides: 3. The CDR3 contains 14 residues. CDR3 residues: CASSLGAGGHEQFF. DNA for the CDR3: TGTGCCAGCAGTTTAGGGGCGGGGGGGCATGAGCAGTTCTTC.

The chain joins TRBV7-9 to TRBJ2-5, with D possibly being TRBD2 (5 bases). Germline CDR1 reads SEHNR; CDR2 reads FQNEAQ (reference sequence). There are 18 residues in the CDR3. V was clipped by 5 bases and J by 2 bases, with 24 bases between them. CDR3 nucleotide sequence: TGTGCCAGCAGCGTAGAAGTTATAAGTACTAGTCTTCAAGAGACCCAGTACTTC. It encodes CASSVEVISTSLQETQYF.

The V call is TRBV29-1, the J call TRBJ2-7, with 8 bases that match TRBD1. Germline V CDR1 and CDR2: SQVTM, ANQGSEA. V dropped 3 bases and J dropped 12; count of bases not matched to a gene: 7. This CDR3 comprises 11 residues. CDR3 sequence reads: CSVDQGAPRYF. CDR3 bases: TGCAGCGTTGACCAGGGGGCGCCTAGGTACTTC.

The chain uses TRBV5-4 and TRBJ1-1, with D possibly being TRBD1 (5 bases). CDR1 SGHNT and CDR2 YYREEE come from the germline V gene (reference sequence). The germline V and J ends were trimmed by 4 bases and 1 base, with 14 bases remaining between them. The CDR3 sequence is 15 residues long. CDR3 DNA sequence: TGTGCCAGCAGCCCTGGAGGGGTCCGGAACACTGAAGCTTTCTTT. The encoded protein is CASSPGGVRNTEAFF.

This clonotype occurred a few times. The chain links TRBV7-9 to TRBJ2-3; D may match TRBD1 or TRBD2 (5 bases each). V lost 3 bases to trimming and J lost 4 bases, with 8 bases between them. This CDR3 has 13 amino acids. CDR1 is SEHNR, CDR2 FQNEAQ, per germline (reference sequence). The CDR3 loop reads CASSFGTSDTQYF. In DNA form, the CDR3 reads TGTGCCAGCAGCTTTGGGACCTCAGATACGCAGTATTTT.

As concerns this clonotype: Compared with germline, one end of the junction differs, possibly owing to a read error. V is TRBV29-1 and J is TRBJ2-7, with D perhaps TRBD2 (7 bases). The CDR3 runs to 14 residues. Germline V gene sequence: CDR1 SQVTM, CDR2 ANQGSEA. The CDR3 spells CSVFSGEGWYEQHF. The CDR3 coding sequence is TGCAGCGTTTTCTCAGGGGAGGGGTGGTACGAGCAGCACTTC.